The 21 T cell receptor beta chains in this list originate from one sample, sequenced in a study of cytomegalovirus exposure and HLA in healthy donors. A multiplex PCR was run with 60 Vbeta primers and 13 Jbeta primers. Profiling relied on immunoSEQ multiplex PCR, and the TCRdb table lists in-frame clones only, not all of them. The sample shows under 130,000 clones, approximately 66% of them seen only once. Sequencing was carried out using PBMCs. The receptors originated from a middle-aged man in good health and CMV-seropositive.

As for this clone: Other DNA sequences of this sample code for an identical CDR3. The CDR3 is CASTSGTGDGYTF. The CDR3 DNA is TGTGCCAGCACCTCCGGGACGGGGGATGGCTACACCTTC. V usage is TRBV6-6 and J usage is TRBJ1-2, with D maybe TRBD1 (5 bases). The CDR3 consists of 13 residues. With 7 bases removed from V and 6 bases from J, the gap between germline ends came to 15 bases. Germline CDR1 reads MNHNY; CDR2 reads SVGAGI (reference sequence).

The CDR3 nucleotides are TGTGCCAGCAGTTACTCGGCAGGCGCCAAAAACATTCAGTACTTC. Amino acids: CASSYSAGAKNIQYF. V is TRBV6-5 and J is TRBJ2-4; D gene uncertain. Germline CDR1 reads MNHEY; CDR2 reads SVGAGI. The CDR3 totals 15 residues. The ends were cut back, 0 bases at V and 1 base at J, with 7 bases in the middle.

The V and J genes are TRBV7-9 and TRBJ2-3, with TRBD2 identical over 11 bases. CDR1 and CDR2 from the germline V gene are SEHNR and FQNEAQ (reference sequence). This CDR3 is 19 amino acids long. The J segment lost 0 bases and the V segment lost 5 bases, leaving 13 bases of the junction unmatched. The CDR3 DNA sequence: TGTGCCAGCAGCCGGATGGGGACTAGCGGAACCACAAGCACAGATACGCAGTATTTT. Encoded protein: CASSRMGTSGTTSTDTQYF. Full variable domain (outside the CDR3, taken from reference TRBV7-9 and TRBJ2-3): DTGVSQNPRHKITKRGQNVTFRCDPISEHNRLYWYRQTLGQGPEFLTYFQNEAQLEKSRLLSDRFSAERPKGSFSTLEIQRTEQGDSAMYLCASSRMGTSGTTSTDTQYFGPGTRLTVL.

V usage is TRBV7-9 and J usage is TRBJ1-3; 12 nucleotides line up with TRBD1. The CDR3 is 16 residues long. With 5 bases clipped from V and 3 bases from J, the junction kept 5 bases outside the gene matches. Looked up from germline, CDR1 is SEHNR and CDR2 is FQNEAQ (reference sequence). The chain's CDR3 is CASSPGTGGSGNTIYF. The CDR3 DNA follows: TGTGCCAGCAGCCCAGGGACAGGGGGCAGTGGAAACACCATATATTTT.

This clone has only a few counts. The rearrangement links TRBV9 to TRBJ2-7, with 7 nucleotides matching TRBD2. V shed 7 bases and J 5 bases; nucleotides not matched to a gene: 12. CDR1 is SGDLS, CDR2 YYNGEE, per germline. CDR3 length: 14 amino acids. The CDR3 nucleotides are TGTGCCAGCGGGGGGGTTTGTCCGGGGCACGAGCAGTACGTC. Amino acid sequence: CASGGVCPGHEQYV.

This clone was detected only a few times. The rearrangement links TRBV4-2 to TRBJ2-3, with 7 bases aligning to TRBD2. Germline V gene lookup returns CDR1 LGHNA and CDR2 YNFKEQ. This CDR3 is 16 amino acids long. With V trimmed by 0 bases and J by 1 base, 4 bases remained unmatched. CDR3 nucleotide sequence: TGTGCCAGCAGCCAAGAGGTAGGGAGGGGCACAGATACGCAGTATTTT. This translates into CASSQEVGRGTDTQYF.

This clone is a singleton in its sample. The V call is TRBV6-6, the J call TRBJ2-5; 9 positions match TRBD1. Germline CDR1 and CDR2: MNHNY and SVGAGI (reference sequence). The CDR3 is made up of 15 amino acids. The V segment lost 5 bases and the J segment 5 bases; nucleotides outside the gene matches: 9. This chain's CDR3 is CASSRKPGQGETQYF. CDR3 DNA: TGTGCCAGCAGTCGGAAACCGGGACAGGGTGAGACCCAGTACTTC.

The chain links TRBV9 to TRBJ2-5, with 7 bases fitting TRBD2. After removal of 1 base from V and 7 bases from J, the junction contained 7 bases not matched to a gene. CDR1 is SGDLS and CDR2 is YYNGEE in the germline V gene. The CDR3 consists of 14 residues. The CDR3 sequence is CASSVSGGKGTQYF. In nucleotides, the CDR3 is TGTGCCAGCAGCGTATCCGGGGGGAAGGGGACCCAGTACTTC.

The chain couples TRBV19 to TRBJ2-7; D is possibly TRBD1 (6 bases). V lost 3 bases and J lost 6, with 15 bases in between. The germline V gene has CDR1 LNHDA and CDR2 SQIVND (reference sequence). The CDR3 totals 14 residues. The CDR3 bases are TGTGCCAGTAGTATCGGTCCAGGGGATCTCGAGCAGTACTTC. Translating gives CASSIGPGDLEQYF.

V and J are TRBV13 and TRBJ2-1; 9 bases map to TRBD2. The CDR3 has 20 residues. Germline V gene data show CDR1 as PRHDT and CDR2 as FYEKMQ (reference sequence). V dropped 0 bases and J dropped 0; count of bases not matched to a gene: 12. CDR3 DNA: TGTGCCAGCAGCTTAGGCCTAGCGGGATTACTCGGGAGCTCCTACAATGAGCAGTTCTTC. Translated, it gives CASSLGLAGLLGSSYNEQFF.

V is TRBV29-1 and J is TRBJ1-2, with D uncertain. Trimming left V 3 bases short and J 4 bases short, with 9 bases between. The CDR3 is made up of 12 amino acids. The V gene's germline CDR1 is SQVTM and CDR2 ANQGSEA. The CDR3 region is CSVERGSYGYTF. The CDR3 DNA is TGCAGCGTTGAGAGAGGGTCCTATGGCTACACCTTC.

This clone appeared a few times. The CDR3 bases are TGTGCCAGCAGTGGCCGCGGCAGTAACACTGAAGCTTTCTTT. The encoded protein is CASSGRGSNTEAFF. This chain connects TRBV28 to TRBJ1-1; the D is unclear. This CDR3 has 14 amino acids. V lost 5 bases and J 2 bases, leaving 12 bases between the germline ends. Germline V gene sequence: CDR1 MDHEN, CDR2 SYDVKM.

This chain links TRBV6-1 with TRBJ2-3; 12 bases match TRBD2. Germline CDR1 MNHNS, CDR2 SASEGT. This CDR3 contains 15 residues. The J segment lost 4 bases and the V segment lost 4 bases, leaving 3 bases of the junction unmatched. DNA for the CDR3: TGTGCCAGCAGTGGGCTAGCGGGAGGGCCAGATACGCAGTATTTT. Encoded protein: CASSGLAGGPDTQYF.

The chain recombines TRBV18 with TRBJ2-7; 8 nucleotides line up with TRBD1. Germline V gene data show CDR1 as KGHSH and CDR2 as LQKENI. The CDR3 contains 16 residues. Trimming took 1 base from V and 3 from J; bases not matched to a gene: 8. The CDR3 coding sequence is TGTGCCAGCTCACCACTAAAGGACAGGGTGGACTACGAGCAGTACTTC. Translating gives CASSPLKDRVDYEQYF.

The chain is built from TRBV4-1 and TRBJ2-1; D is unclear. The germline gives CDR1 MGHRA, CDR2 YSYEKL. V lost 0 bases and J 9 bases, leaving 9 bases between the germline ends. The CDR3 extends over 13 amino acids. Written as DNA, the CDR3 is TGCGCCAGCAGCCAAGATCTCACGGGTGAGCAGTTCTTC. Translated: CASSQDLTGEQFF.

Turning to this clone: Its ends do not fully match the called genes, so a read error is possible. The V call is TRBV6-1, the J call TRBJ2-2; TRBD2 matches at 8 bases. This CDR3 spans 15 amino acids. CDR1 MNHNS and CDR2 SASEGT come from the germline V gene. For the CDR3, the DNA is TGTGCCAGCGGTGAAGCGGGAGCCGGAACCGGGGAGCTGTTTTTT. Translation: CASGEAGAGTGELFF.

The rearrangement uses TRBV9 and TRBJ1-1, with a possible D match to TRBD1 (6 bases). Looked up from germline, CDR1 is SGDLS and CDR2 is YYNGEE. The CDR3 runs 14 residues. Between the trimmed V and J ends, which lost 5 bases and 0 bases, there was a span of 11 bases. The CDR3 loop is CASRSGQMNTEAFF. The CDR3 DNA is TGTGCCAGCAGGTCGGGACAAATGAACACTGAAGCTTTCTTT. Variable domain in full (rest from reference TRBV9 and TRBJ1-1): DSGVTQTPKHLITATGQRVTLRCSPRSGDLSVYWYQQSLDQGLQFLIQYYNGEERAKGNILERFSAQQFPDLHSELNLSSLELGDSALYFCASRSGQMNTEAFFGQGTRLTVV.

This clone was picked up a small number of times. This chain links TRBV5-1 with TRBJ2-3; 8 bases line up with TRBD1. The CDR3 length is 17 residues. Germline assignment: CDR1 SGHRS and CDR2 YFSETQ. V lost 4 bases and J lost 6; bases outside the gene matches: 16. CDR3: CASSLLRAGGLPDTQYF. Written as DNA, the CDR3 is TGCGCCAGCAGCCTCCTCAGGGCAGGGGGCCTACCGGATACGCAGTATTTT.

The chain joins TRBV6-1 to TRBJ1-3, with 7 bases fitting TRBD1. Germline V CDR1 and CDR2: MNHNS, SASEGT. J lost 2 bases, V lost 8 bases, and 3 bases had no gene match. This CDR3 contains 13 residues. The CDR3, as DNA: TGTGCCAGCCGAACAGGGGCTGGAAACACCATATATTTT. Protein product: CASRTGAGNTIYF.

This clone was seen a single time. This rearrangement joins TRBV18 to TRBJ2-2; tentatively, D is TRBD2 (6 bases). The length of the CDR3 is 16 residues. V was cut by 3 bases and J by 6 bases, with 17 bases left in between. Germline CDR1 reads KGHSH; CDR2 reads LQKENI. CDR3 residues: CASSPRYSGRPGELFF. Here the CDR3 DNA reads TGTGCCAGCTCACCTCGGTATAGCGGAAGGCCCGGGGAGCTGTTTTTT.

The chain links TRBV18 to TRBJ1-1, with D possibly matching TRBD1 (6 bases). The CDR3 is 14 amino acids. The germline V and J ends were trimmed by 3 bases and 4 bases, with 12 bases remaining between them. Germline values: CDR1 KGHSH, CDR2 LQKENI. CDR3 nucleotides: TGTGCCAGCTCACCTATCGACAGGAGCACTGAAGCTTTCTTT. Its protein product is CASSPIDRSTEAFF.